The 24 T cell receptor beta chains presented below share a single source sample, sequenced in a study of T cells after yellow fever vaccination. One entry per CDR3 protein results from TCRdb running MiXCR on the 5' RACE reads. The sample contains about 130,000 distinct CDR3 sequences, 6.5% to 8% of which appear only once. The sequenced sample was CD4+ T cells sorted from PBMCs, obtained about 10 days after the first yellow fever vaccination. The receptor source for this set is a man aged 18 to 30 who received the YFV17D yellow fever vaccine.

This clonotype was seen at least ten times. The genes are TRBV5-1 and TRBJ2-3, with D perhaps TRBD1 or TRBD2 (5 bases each). The CDR3 has 14 amino acids. Germline CDR1 is SGHRS and CDR2 is YFSETQ. Trimming removed 6 bases at V and 2 bases at J, with 13 bases between. This chain's CDR3 is CASTSGLPTDTQYF. The CDR3 DNA follows: TGCGCCAGCACCTCGGGGCTCCCCACAGATACGCAGTATTTT.

The genes are TRBV19 and TRBJ2-7; tentatively, D is TRBD2 (5 bases). The CDR3 sequence is 14 residues long. From germline, CDR1 is LNHDA and CDR2 SQIVND (reference sequence). V gave up 6 bases and J gave up 2 bases, with 14 bases separating them. CDR3 bases: TGTGCCAGTAGCCTTAGCGCGCAAACCTACGAGCAGTACTTC. It is translated as CASSLSAQTYEQYF.

The chain couples TRBV20-1 to TRBJ2-3; 7 nucleotides agree with TRBD1. With V trimmed by 7 bases and J by 3 bases, 10 bases remained unmatched. The CDR3 length is 14 residues. The germline V gene encodes CDR1 DFQATT and CDR2 SNEGSKA (reference sequence). In DNA, the CDR3 is TGCAGTGTTAGCCGGACAGGAAGGACAGATACGCAGTATTTT. Translating it yields CSVSRTGRTDTQYF.

Many counts were recorded for this clonotype. The CDR3 loop reads CASSQGWGGNGYTF. CDR3 nucleotide sequence: TGTGCCAGCAGCCAAGGGTGGGGAGGTAATGGCTACACCTTC. The V and J genes are TRBV3-1 and TRBJ1-2, with D hard to call. CDR1 and CDR2 (germline): LGHDT, YNNKEL (reference sequence). Trimming took off 1 base at V and 6 bases at J, with 12 bases between the two ends. CDR3 length: 14 residues.

This clonotype was picked up many times. V is TRBV4-2 and J is TRBJ2-7, with D uncertain. This CDR3 spans 13 amino acids. V was clipped by 0 bases and J by 6 bases, with 9 bases between them. Germline CDR1 is LGHNA and CDR2 is YNFKEQ. CDR3 region: CASSQDVGGEQYF. As DNA, the CDR3 is TGTGCCAGCAGCCAAGACGTCGGCGGCGAGCAGTACTTC.

The sample holds many counts of this clonotype. The chain has TRBV5-1 and TRBJ2-1, with D possibly TRBD1 on 6 matching bases. The CDR3 covers 14 residues. Germline V gene lookup returns CDR1 SGHRS and CDR2 YFSETQ. V was trimmed by 4 bases and J by 8 bases, leaving 16 bases between them. DNA of the CDR3: TGCGCCAGCAGCGACGGACAGCTTTCGGATGAGCAGTTCTTC. It yields the protein CASSDGQLSDEQFF.

This clonotype was seen repeatedly, ten times or more. Mismatch with germline at one junction end may stem from a read error. V is TRBV5-1 and J is TRBJ2-2, with D perhaps matching TRBD1 or TRBD2 (5 bases each). Per the germline V gene, CDR1 is SGHRS and CDR2 is YFSETQ. The CDR3 runs to 16 residues. CDR3 amino acids: CPSSLPGPANTGELFF. The DNA of the CDR3 is TGCCCCAGCAGCTTGCCGGGACCAGCGAACACCGGGGAGCTGTTTTTT. Complete variable domain (other parts from reference TRBV5-1 and TRBJ2-2): KAGVTQTPRYLIKTRGQQVTLSCSPISGHRSVSWYQQTPGQGLQFLFEYFSETQRNKGNFPGRFSGRQFSNSRSEMNVSTLELGDSALYLCPSSLPGPANTGELFFGEGSRLTVL.

In this sample, this clonotype turned up many times. The gene calls are TRBV24-1 and TRBJ2-3; 7 bases agree with TRBD1. Germline CDR1 and CDR2: KGHDR and SFDVKD. Germline trimming cut 7 bases from V and 5 bases from J; bases unmatched to any gene: 2. This CDR3 has 12 residues. The DNA of the CDR3 is TGTGCCACCAGAGGGGGCGGAGATACGCAGTATTTT. Residues: CATRGGGDTQYF.

This clonotype was observed many times. The J gene is TRBJ2-1, the V gene TRBV11-2, with D possibly being TRBD1 (6 bases). The germline V and J ends were trimmed by 1 base and 12 bases, with 16 bases remaining between them. The length of the CDR3 is 14 residues. CDR1 and CDR2 (germline): SGHAT, FQNNGV. CDR3 sequence (DNA): TGTGCCAGCAGCTTAGGGGGGCGGCTAATCAGGCAGTTCTTC. Translating it yields CASSLGGRLIRQFF.

This clonotype was counted only a few times. A junction boundary mismatches the germline segment, possibly from a read error. The chain couples TRBV6-1 to TRBJ2-1; perhaps TRBD2 as D (5 bases). CDR1 is MNHNS and CDR2 is SASEGT in the germline V gene. The CDR3 has 16 residues. The CDR3 protein is CSSRRAESGGPNEQFF. In DNA, the CDR3 is TGTTCCAGCAGAAGAGCCGAGTCAGGAGGTCCCAATGAGCAGTTCTTC.

This clonotype has at least ten counts. This sequence joins TRBV18 and TRBJ2-5; 7 bases fit TRBD1. Trimming took 3 bases from V and 5 from J; bases not matched to a gene: 9. The CDR3 totals 15 residues. The V gene's germline CDR1 is KGHSH and CDR2 LQKENI. The DNA of the CDR3 is TGTGCCAGCTCACCCGCGGCGGCAGGGGGTGAGACCCAGTACTTC. It specifies CASSPAAAGGETQYF.

In regard to this clonotype: A much larger clonotype is one base distant, so this may be a read error. The chain has TRBV5-4 and TRBJ2-1, with unresolved D. The germline V and J ends were trimmed by 7 bases and 8 bases, with 16 bases remaining between them. The CDR3 length is 13 residues. From germline, CDR1 is SGHNT and CDR2 YYREEE (reference sequence). The CDR3 bases are TGTGCCAGCTGTAGACCTCAGGCCCATGAGCAGTTCTTC. Translated, it gives CASCRPQAHEQFF.

This clonotype came up a few times. The CDR3: CASSYIGAAEAFF. The CDR3 nucleotides read TGTGCCAGCAGTTACATCGGGGCGGCTGAAGCTTTCTTT. This chain uses TRBV6-2 or TRBV6-3 with TRBJ1-1; D may be TRBD1 (5 bases). Trimming took off 2 bases at V and 6 bases at J, with 10 bases between the two ends. CDR1 MNHEY and CDR2 SVGEGT come from the germline V gene. The CDR3 loop spans 13 amino acids.

This clonotype was seen ten or more times. The rearrangement joins TRBV4-2 to TRBJ2-1; D uncertain. Germline V gene lookup returns CDR1 LGHNA and CDR2 YNFKEQ. There are 13 residues in the CDR3. V was trimmed by 1 base and J by 4 bases, leaving 5 bases between them. The CDR3 reads CASSQAKYNEQFF. The CDR3 DNA reads as TGTGCCAGCAGCCAAGCAAAGTACAATGAGCAGTTCTTC.

This clonotype was counted ten times or more. The gene calls are TRBV24-1 and TRBJ2-1, with D perhaps matching TRBD2 (6 bases). There are 14 residues in the CDR3. The germline V and J ends were trimmed by 4 bases and 7 bases, with 13 bases remaining between them. Germline CDR1 reads KGHDR; CDR2 reads SFDVKD. The CDR3 reads CATSDPGRWNEQFF. CDR3 sequence (DNA): TGTGCCACCAGTGACCCGGGGAGGTGGAATGAGCAGTTCTTC.

This clonotype occurred many times. The rearrangement joins TRBV20-1 to TRBJ1-1; D is unclear. The CDR3 consists of 12 residues. Germline assignment: CDR1 DFQATT and CDR2 SNEGSKA (reference sequence). Trimming took 6 bases from V and 4 from J, leaving 12 bases between them. DNA of the CDR3: TGCAGTGCCTTATCTCTCGGCACTGAAGCTTTCTTT. It specifies CSALSLGTEAFF.

To note about this clonotype: Possible read error: a much larger clone is one base away. The CDR3 carries no conserved terminal phenylalanine or tryptophan, so it likely arises from a read error. V gene TRBV6-2 or TRBV6-3 combines with J gene TRBJ2-7, with a weak D call TRBD1 (6 bases). CDR3 length: 13 amino acids. Between the trimmed V and J ends, which lost 6 bases and 2 bases, there was a span of 11 bases. The V gene's germline CDR1 is MNHEY and CDR2 SVGEGT. Here the CDR3 reads CASRRQAPYEQYS. DNA of the CDR3: TGTGCCAGCAGGAGACAGGCACCCTACGAGCAGTACTCC.

This clonotype was detected many times. V and J are TRBV6-5 and TRBJ1-6; D remains unclear. Germline lookup yields CDR1 MNHEY and CDR2 SVGAGI. This CDR3 spans 18 amino acids. V shed 1 base and J shed 0 bases, with 13 bases lying between them. The CDR3 region has the DNA TGTGCCAGCAGTTACTATCCTCCGGGGAGCTCCTATAATTCACCCCTCCACTTT. Amino acids: CASSYYPPGSSYNSPLHF.

This clonotype was detected ten times or more. CDR3 sequence: CSARGLEDTGELFF. The DNA of the CDR3 is TGCAGCGCCAGGGGGCTAGAGGACACCGGGGAGCTGTTTTTT. The rearrangement links TRBV29-1 to TRBJ2-2, with 8 bases fitting TRBD1. Germline assignment: CDR1 SQVTM and CDR2 ANQGSEA. CDR3 size: 14 residues. Trimming cost V 7 bases and J 3 bases; bases outside gene matches: 7.

Regarding this clonotype: One base away lies a much larger clone, so this may be a sequencing read error. The V and J genes are TRBV24-1 and TRBJ2-2; D call uncertain. The germline V gene encodes CDR1 KGHDR and CDR2 SFDVKD. The V end was cut by 3 bases, the J end by 7 bases, with 11 bases between. This CDR3 contains 14 residues. Written as DNA, the CDR3 is TGTGCCACCAGTGATATTTCGCACAACGGGGAGCTGTTTTTT. It is translated as CATSDISHNGELFF.

This clonotype was recorded many times. This CDR3 reads CASSLTRGGPSSYNEQFF. The DNA for the CDR3 is TGTGCCAGCAGCTTAACCAGGGGGGGCCCGAGCTCCTACAATGAGCAGTTCTTC. The chain uses TRBV7-3 and TRBJ2-1; D may match TRBD1 or TRBD2 (7 bases each). Trimming removed 0 bases at V and 0 bases at J, with 15 bases between. CDR1 is SGHTA, CDR2 FQGTGA, per germline. The CDR3 has 18 residues.

This clonotype was picked up many times. The chain uses TRBV5-1 and TRBJ2-3; D remains ambiguous. Trimming left V 3 bases short and J 2 bases short, with 4 bases between. Germline values: CDR1 SGHRS, CDR2 YFSETQ. The CDR3 contains 12 residues. The CDR3 reads CASSWDTDTQYF. The CDR3 nucleotides read TGCGCCAGCAGCTGGGACACAGATACGCAGTATTTT.

This clonotype was counted ten times or more. V gene TRBV18 combines with J gene TRBJ2-5; 10 nucleotides agree with TRBD2. Germline assignment: CDR1 KGHSH and CDR2 LQKENI. This CDR3 has 14 residues. V gave up 3 bases and J gave up 5 bases; unmatched junction bases: 3. In nucleotides, the CDR3 is TGTGCCAGCTCACCCGGACTAGCGGTGGAGACCCAGTACTTC. It specifies CASSPGLAVETQYF.

This clonotype was recorded at least ten times. This chain uses TRBV7-3 with TRBJ1-1; TRBD1 agrees at 8 bases. Germline CDR1 reads SGHTA; CDR2 reads FQGTGA. This CDR3 comprises 13 residues. Trimming removed 6 bases from V and 5 bases from J; junction bases left unmatched: 5. CDR3 coding DNA: TGTGCCAGCAGGTATCAGGGGGCGACTGAAGCTTTCTTT. Its protein product is CASRYQGATEAFF.